These 8 T cell receptor beta chains came from one sample sequenced in a study of cytomegalovirus exposure and HLA in healthy donors. The study ran its PCR with 60 Vbeta and 13 Jbeta primers. Profiled with immunoSEQ multiplex PCR; TCRdb holds only in-frame clones, not every one. The sample shows roughly 160,000 clones, around 80% of them seen only once. Sequencing was done on a sample of PBMCs. All receptors derive from a man in his forties in good health and CMV-seronegative.

The chain links TRBV7-2 to TRBJ2-3; 7 bases match TRBD2. The CDR3 loop spans 12 amino acids. V lost 8 bases to trimming and J lost 1 base; unmatched junction nucleotides: 0. Per the germline V gene, CDR1 is SGHTA and CDR2 is FQGNSA. The DNA of the CDR3 is TGTGCCAGCGGGGGGGGCACAGATACGCAGTATTTT. This sequence encodes CASGGGTDTQYF. The full variable domain, completed using reference TRBV7-2 and TRBJ2-3, is GAGVSQSPSNKVTEKGKDVELRCDPISGHTALYWYRQSLGQGLEFLIYFQGNSAPDKSGLPSDRFSAERTGGSVSTLTIQRTQQEDSAVYLCASGGGTDTQYFGPGTRLTVL.

This clone was seen more than once but under ten times. The gene calls are TRBV6-1 and TRBJ1-1, with TRBD1 matching over 7 bases. The CDR3 contains 15 residues. Germline values: CDR1 MNHNS, CDR2 SASEGT. V shed 1 base, J shed 0 bases, and the junction held 2 bases outside the gene matches. CDR3 sequence (DNA): TGTGCCAGCAGTGAAGGTGACAGGGTGAACACTGAAGCTTTCTTT. This codes for CASSEGDRVNTEAFF.

The V call is TRBV7-2, the J call TRBJ1-5; weak D call: TRBD1 (6 bases). The V gene lost 4 bases and the J gene lost 5 bases, with 9 bases spanning the gap. In germline, CDR1 is SGHTA, CDR2 FQGNSA. The CDR3 runs to 13 residues. The CDR3 DNA is TGTGCCAGCAGCTCGAGGACAGATCAGCCCCAGCATTTT. Translation gives CASSSRTDQPQHF.

The chain carries TRBV19 and TRBJ1-5, with D possibly being TRBD1 (5 bases). This CDR3 comprises 15 residues. V shed 0 bases and J shed 6 bases, with 12 bases lying between them. Germline CDR1 reads LNHDA; CDR2 reads SQIVND (reference sequence). The CDR3 protein is CASSIDRGVTQPQHF. The CDR3 DNA sequence: TGTGCCAGTAGTATAGATCGGGGGGTTACTCAGCCCCAGCATTTT.

The V gene is TRBV6-5, the J gene TRBJ2-2, with D uncertain. The CDR3 is 15 residues long. Trimming cost V 6 bases and J 6 bases, with 17 bases left between them. Germline CDR1 reads MNHEY; CDR2 reads SVGAGI. CDR3 in amino acids: CASSRMGAVAGELFF. As DNA, the CDR3 is TGTGCCAGCAGCCGCATGGGTGCGGTTGCCGGGGAGCTGTTTTTT.

This clone was counted only a few times. The chain recombines TRBV6-8 with TRBJ2-2; possibly TRBD2 for D (6 bases). This CDR3 spans 14 amino acids. Germline values: CDR1 MNHGY, CDR2 SAAAGT. The germline V and J ends were trimmed by 5 bases and 5 bases, with 12 bases remaining between them. CDR3 sequence reads: CASSLGAGTGELFF. Written as DNA, the CDR3 is TGTGCCAGCAGTCTCGGGGCGGGGACCGGGGAGCTGTTTTTT.

The rearrangement links TRBV30 to TRBJ1-1; no clear D gene. The CDR3 runs 12 residues. V lost 2 bases and J lost 1, with 5 bases in between. The V gene's germline CDR1 is GTSNPN and CDR2 SVGIG (reference sequence). The CDR3 region has the DNA TGTGCCTGGAGTTTCGGGAACACTGAAGCTTTCTTT. It translates to CAWSFGNTEAFF.

This chain connects TRBV5-6 to TRBJ2-7; D is ambiguous. The CDR3 totals 13 residues. The germline V and J ends were trimmed by 3 bases and 0 bases, with 7 bases remaining between them. Germline V gives CDR1 SGHDT, CDR2 YYEEEE. CDR3 nucleotide sequence: TGTGCCAGCAGCTGGGCCAGCTCCTACGAGCAGTACTTC. Translated, it gives CASSWASSYEQYF.